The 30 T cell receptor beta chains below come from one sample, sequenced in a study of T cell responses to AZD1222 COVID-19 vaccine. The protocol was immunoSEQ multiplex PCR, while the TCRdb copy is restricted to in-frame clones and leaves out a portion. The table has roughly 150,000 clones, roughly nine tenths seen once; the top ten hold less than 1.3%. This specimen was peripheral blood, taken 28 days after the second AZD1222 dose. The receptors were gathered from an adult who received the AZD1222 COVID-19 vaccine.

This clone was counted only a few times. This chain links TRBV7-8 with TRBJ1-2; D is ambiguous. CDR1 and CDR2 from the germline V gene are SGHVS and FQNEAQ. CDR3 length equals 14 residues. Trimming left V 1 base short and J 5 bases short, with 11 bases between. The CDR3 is CASSLGAGPYGYTF. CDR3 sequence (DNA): TGTGCCAGCAGCTTAGGTGCAGGTCCATATGGCTACACCTTC.

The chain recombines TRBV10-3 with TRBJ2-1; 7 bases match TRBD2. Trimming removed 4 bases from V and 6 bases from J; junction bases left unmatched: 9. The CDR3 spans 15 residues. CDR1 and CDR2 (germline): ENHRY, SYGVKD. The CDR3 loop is CAISGTSKLINEQFF. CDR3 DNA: TGTGCCATCAGTGGGACTAGTAAATTGATCAATGAGCAGTTCTTC.

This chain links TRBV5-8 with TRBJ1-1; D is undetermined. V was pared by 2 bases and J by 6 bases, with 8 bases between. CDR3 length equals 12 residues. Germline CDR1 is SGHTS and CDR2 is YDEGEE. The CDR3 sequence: CASSFWASEAFF. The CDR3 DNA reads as TGTGCCAGCAGCTTCTGGGCATCTGAAGCTTTCTTT.

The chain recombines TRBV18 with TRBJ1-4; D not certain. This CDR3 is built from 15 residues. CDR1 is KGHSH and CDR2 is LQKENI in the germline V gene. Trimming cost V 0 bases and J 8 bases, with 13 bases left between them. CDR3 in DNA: TGTGCCAGCTCACCACCGGATAGGGCCGGGGAAAAACTGTTTTTT. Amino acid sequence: CASSPPDRAGEKLFF.

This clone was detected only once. CDR3 region: CASSQGVLAGTNTGELFF. The CDR3 nucleotides read TGTGCCAGCAGCCAGGGGGTACTAGCGGGGACGAACACCGGGGAGCTGTTTTTT. V is TRBV11-3 and J is TRBJ2-2, with 10 bases fitting TRBD2. Trimming cost V 5 bases and J 0 bases; bases outside gene matches: 9. Germline V gives CDR1 SGHNT, CDR2 YENEEA. The CDR3 is 18 amino acids.

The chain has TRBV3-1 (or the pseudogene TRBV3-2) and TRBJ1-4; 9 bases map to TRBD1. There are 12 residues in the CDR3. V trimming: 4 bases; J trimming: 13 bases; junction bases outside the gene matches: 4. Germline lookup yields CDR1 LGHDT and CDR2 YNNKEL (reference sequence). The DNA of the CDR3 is TGTGCCAGCAGCCCCCTGACAGGGGGACTGTTTTTT. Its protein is CASSPLTGGLFF.

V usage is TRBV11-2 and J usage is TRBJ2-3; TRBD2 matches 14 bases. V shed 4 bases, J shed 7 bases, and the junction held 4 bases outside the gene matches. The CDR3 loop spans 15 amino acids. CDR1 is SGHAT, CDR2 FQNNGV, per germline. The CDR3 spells CASSSTSGGGNTQYF. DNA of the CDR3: TGTGCCAGCAGCTCGACTAGCGGGGGGGGAAATACGCAGTATTTT.

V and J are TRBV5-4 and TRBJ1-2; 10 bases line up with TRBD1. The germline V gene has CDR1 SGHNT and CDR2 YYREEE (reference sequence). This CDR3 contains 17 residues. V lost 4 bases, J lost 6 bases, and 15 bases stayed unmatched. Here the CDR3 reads CASSDYRQGAARNGYTF. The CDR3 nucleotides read TGTGCCAGCAGCGACTACCGACAGGGGGCGGCTCGTAATGGCTACACCTTC.

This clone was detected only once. CDR3 amino acids: CASNGEARETQYF. The CDR3, as DNA: TGCGCCAGCAATGGGGAGGCCCGGGAGACCCAGTACTTC. The chain links TRBV5-1 to TRBJ2-5, with a weak D call TRBD2 (6 bases). Trimming pared 6 bases from V and 5 bases from J, leaving 14 bases between. This CDR3 has 13 amino acids. Germline V gene lookup returns CDR1 SGHRS and CDR2 YFSETQ. The full variable domain, rest sourced from reference TRBV5-1 and TRBJ2-5, is KAGVTQTPRYLIKTRGQQVTLSCSPISGHRSVSWYQQTPGQGLQFLFEYFSETQRNKGNFPGRFSGRQFSNSRSEMNVSTLELGDSALYLCASNGEARETQYFGPGTRLLVL.

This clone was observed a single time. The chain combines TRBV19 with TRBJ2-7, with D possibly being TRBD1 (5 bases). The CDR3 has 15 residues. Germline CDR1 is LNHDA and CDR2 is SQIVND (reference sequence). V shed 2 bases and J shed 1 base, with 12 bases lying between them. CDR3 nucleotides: TGTGCCAGTAGTATAAAGGGGCTAGAGTCCTACGAGCAGTACTTC. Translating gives CASSIKGLESYEQYF.

CDR3 in DNA: TGTGCCGTTCTTGGGGGATACAATGAGCAGTTCTTC. Its protein is CAVLGGYNEQFF. This sequence joins TRBV10-3 and TRBJ2-1; D could derive from TRBD1 or TRBD2 (5 bases each). The germline V and J ends were trimmed by 11 bases and 4 bases, with 12 bases remaining between them. The V gene's germline CDR1 is ENHRY and CDR2 SYGVKD. This CDR3 spans 12 amino acids.

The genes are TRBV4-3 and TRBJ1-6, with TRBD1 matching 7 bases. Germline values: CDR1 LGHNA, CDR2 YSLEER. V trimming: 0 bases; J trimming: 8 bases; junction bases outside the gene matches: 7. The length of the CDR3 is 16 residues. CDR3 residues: CASSQEVRTGYSPLHF. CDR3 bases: TGCGCCAGCAGCCAAGAAGTAAGGACAGGTTATTCACCCCTCCACTTT.

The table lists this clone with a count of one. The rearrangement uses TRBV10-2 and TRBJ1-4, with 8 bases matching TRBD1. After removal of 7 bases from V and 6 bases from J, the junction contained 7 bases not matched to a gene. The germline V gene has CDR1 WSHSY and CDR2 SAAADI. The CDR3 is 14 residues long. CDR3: CASTPDRAYEKLFF. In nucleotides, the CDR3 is TGCGCCAGCACCCCGGACAGGGCCTATGAAAAACTGTTTTTT.

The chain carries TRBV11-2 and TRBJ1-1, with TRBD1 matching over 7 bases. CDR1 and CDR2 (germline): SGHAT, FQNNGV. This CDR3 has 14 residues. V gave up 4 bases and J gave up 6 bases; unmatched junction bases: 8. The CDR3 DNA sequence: TGTGCCAGCAGCTCGTACAGGGGCATAGCTGAAGCTTTCTTT. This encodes CASSSYRGIAEAFF.

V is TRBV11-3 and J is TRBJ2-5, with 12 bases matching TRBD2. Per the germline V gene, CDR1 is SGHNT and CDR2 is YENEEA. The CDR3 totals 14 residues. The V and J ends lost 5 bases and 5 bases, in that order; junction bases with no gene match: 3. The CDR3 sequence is CASSVGLAGETQYF. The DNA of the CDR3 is TGTGCCAGCAGCGTAGGACTAGCGGGGGAGACCCAGTACTTC. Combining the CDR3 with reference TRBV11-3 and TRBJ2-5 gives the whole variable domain EAGVVQSPRYKIIEKKQPVAFWCNPISGHNTLYWYLQNLGQGPELLIRYENEEAVDDSQLPKDRFSAERLKGVDSTLKIQPAELGDSAVYLCASSVGLAGETQYFGPGTRLLVL.

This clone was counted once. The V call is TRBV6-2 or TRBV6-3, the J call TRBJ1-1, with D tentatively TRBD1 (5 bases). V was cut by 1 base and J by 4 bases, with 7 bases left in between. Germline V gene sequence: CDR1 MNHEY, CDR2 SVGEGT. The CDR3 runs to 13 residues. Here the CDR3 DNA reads TGTGCCAGCAGTTACTTAGGGGTCACTGAAGCTTTCTTT. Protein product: CASSYLGVTEAFF.

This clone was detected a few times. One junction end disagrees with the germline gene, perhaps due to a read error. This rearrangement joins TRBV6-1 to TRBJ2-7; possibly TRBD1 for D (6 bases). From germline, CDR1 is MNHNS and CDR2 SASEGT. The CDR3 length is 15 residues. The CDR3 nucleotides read TGTGCCAGCACTGAAACGGCCGGGACAAACTACGAGCAGTACTTC. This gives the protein CASTETAGTNYEQYF.

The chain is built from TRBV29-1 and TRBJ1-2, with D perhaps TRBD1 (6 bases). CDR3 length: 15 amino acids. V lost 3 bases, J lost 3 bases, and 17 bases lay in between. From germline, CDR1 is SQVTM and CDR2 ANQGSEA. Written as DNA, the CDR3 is TGCAGCGTTGAGAGTCTACAGGGCGTTTACTATGGCTACACCTTC. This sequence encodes CSVESLQGVYYGYTF.

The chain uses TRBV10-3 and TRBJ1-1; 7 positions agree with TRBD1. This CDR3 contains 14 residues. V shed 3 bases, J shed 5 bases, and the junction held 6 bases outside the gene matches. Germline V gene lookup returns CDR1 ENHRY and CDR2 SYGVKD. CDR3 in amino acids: CAISDRGFRTEAFF. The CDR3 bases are TGTGCCATCAGTGACAGGGGGTTTCGTACTGAAGCTTTCTTT.

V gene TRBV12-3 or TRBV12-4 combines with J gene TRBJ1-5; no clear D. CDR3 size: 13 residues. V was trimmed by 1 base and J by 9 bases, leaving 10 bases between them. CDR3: CASSLDRVGPQHF. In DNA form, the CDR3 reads TGTGCCAGCAGTTTAGACCGGGTGGGGCCCCAGCATTTT.

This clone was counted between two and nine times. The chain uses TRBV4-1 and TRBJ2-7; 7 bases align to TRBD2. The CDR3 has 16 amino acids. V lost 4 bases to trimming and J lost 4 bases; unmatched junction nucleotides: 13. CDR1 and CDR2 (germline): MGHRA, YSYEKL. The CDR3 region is CASSRGPTGEGYEQYF. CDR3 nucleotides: TGCGCCAGCAGCCGGGGACCTACGGGGGAGGGATACGAGCAGTACTTC.

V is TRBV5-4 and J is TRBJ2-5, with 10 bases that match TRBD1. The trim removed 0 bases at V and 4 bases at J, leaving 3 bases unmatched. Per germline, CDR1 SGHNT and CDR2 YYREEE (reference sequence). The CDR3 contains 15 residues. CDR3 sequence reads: CASSLGDRGLETQYF. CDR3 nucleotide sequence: TGTGCCAGCAGCTTGGGGGACAGGGGTTTAGAGACCCAGTACTTC.

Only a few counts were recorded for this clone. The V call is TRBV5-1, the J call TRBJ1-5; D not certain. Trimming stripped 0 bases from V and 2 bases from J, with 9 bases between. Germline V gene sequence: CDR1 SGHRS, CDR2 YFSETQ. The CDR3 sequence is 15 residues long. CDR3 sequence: CASSLGIVGNQPQHF. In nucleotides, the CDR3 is TGCGCCAGCAGCTTGGGGATTGTCGGCAATCAGCCCCAGCATTTT. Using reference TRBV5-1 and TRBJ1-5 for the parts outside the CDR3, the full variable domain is KAGVTQTPRYLIKTRGQQVTLSCSPISGHRSVSWYQQTPGQGLQFLFEYFSETQRNKGNFPGRFSGRQFSNSRSEMNVSTLELGDSALYLCASSLGIVGNQPQHFGDGTRLSIL.

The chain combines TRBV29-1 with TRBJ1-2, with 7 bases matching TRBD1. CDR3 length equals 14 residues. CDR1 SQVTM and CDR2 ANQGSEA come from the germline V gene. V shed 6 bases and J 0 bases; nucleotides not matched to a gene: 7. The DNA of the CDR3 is TGCAGCGTAAGTGGGACAGCCGCTAACTATGGCTACACCTTC. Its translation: CSVSGTAANYGYTF. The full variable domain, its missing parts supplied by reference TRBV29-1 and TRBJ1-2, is SAVISQKPSRDICQRGTSLTIQCQVDSQVTMMFWYRQQPGQSLTLIATANQGSEATYESGFVIDKFPISRPNLTFSTLTVSNMSPEDSSIYLCSVSGTAANYGYTFGSGTRLTVV.

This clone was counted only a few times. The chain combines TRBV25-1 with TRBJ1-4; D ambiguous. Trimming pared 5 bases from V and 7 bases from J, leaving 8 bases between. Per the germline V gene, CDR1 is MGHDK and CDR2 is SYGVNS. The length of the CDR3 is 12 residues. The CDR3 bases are TGTGCCAGCAGTAAGGCTGGTGAAAAACTGTTTTTT. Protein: CASSKAGEKLFF.

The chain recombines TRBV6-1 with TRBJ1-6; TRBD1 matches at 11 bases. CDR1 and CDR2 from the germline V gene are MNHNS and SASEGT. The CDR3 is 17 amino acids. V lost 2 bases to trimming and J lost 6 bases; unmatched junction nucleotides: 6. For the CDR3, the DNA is TGTGCCAGCAGTGAACTCGGGACAGGGGGTAGTAATTCACCCCTCCACTTT. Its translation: CASSELGTGGSNSPLHF.

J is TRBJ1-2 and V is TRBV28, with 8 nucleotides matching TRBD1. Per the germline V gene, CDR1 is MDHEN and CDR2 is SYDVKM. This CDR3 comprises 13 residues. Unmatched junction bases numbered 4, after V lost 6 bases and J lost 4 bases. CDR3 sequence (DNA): TGTGCCAGCAGGGACAGGGTCATCTATGGCTACACCTTC. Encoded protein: CASRDRVIYGYTF.

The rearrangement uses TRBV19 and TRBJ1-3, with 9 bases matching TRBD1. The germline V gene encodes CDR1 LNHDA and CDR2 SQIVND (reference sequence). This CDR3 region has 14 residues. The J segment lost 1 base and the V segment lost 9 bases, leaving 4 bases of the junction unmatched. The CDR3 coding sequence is TGTGCCAGCGCGACAGGGGGATCTGGAAACACCATATATTTT. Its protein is CASATGGSGNTIYF.

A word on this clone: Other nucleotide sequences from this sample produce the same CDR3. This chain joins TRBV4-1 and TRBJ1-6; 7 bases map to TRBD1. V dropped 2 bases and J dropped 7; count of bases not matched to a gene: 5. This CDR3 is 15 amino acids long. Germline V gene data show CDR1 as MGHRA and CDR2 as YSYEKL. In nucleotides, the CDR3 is TGCGCCAGCAGCCAAAGGACAGGAGAGAATTCACCCCTCCACTTT. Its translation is CASSQRTGENSPLHF.

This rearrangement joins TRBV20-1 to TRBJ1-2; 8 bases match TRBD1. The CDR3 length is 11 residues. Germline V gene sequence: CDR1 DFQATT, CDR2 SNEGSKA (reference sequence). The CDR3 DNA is TGCAGCATACAGGGGGGATATGGCTACACCTTC. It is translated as CSIQGGYGYTF.